These T cell receptor beta chains were read from a single sample in a study of T cell changes during pregnancy in multiple sclerosis. Measured with immunoSEQ multiplex PCR; TCRdb has only the in-frame clones, and not every one. The sample includes 36,000 or so clones, about 88% of them seen just once. The material sequenced was CD4+ T cells from peripheral blood mononuclear cells, taken in the first trimester of pregnancy. These receptors were obtained from a female donor with multiple sclerosis, enrolled in a pregnancy study. The CDR3 runs from the conserved cysteine through the conserved F or W.

>TRBV25-1|TRBJ1-1
CASKTQGADSEAFF
>TRBV10-3|TRBJ2-7
CAISPTSGRADEQYF
>TRBV28|TRBJ2-7
CASSFQDFRDNLYEQYF
>TRBV30|TRBJ2-3
CAWSVPGTDTQYF
>TRBV9|TRBJ2-3
CASSVVSGVGDTQYF
>TRBV30|TRBJ1-6
CAWSTVTLHF
>TRBV15|TRBJ1-1
CATSRPGFRVGEAFF
>TRBV29-1|TRBJ1-2
CSVGQDRYGYTF
>TRBV15|TRBJ1-1
CATSRDLAGGSNTEAFF
>TRBV18|TRBJ2-5
CASSPRPPSGTVQETQYF
>TRBV2|TRBJ2-1
CASSEGGRGYTEQFF
>TRBV30|TRBJ1-2
CAWSDPGIRGALGYTF
>TRBV11-2|TRBJ2-7
CASSLEGLYEQYF
>TRBV5-1|TRBJ1-5
CASSLDTGDQPQHF
>TRBV6-5|TRBJ2-6
CASSYNTGSGANVLTF
>TRBV7-8|TRBJ2-1
CASKSERRDNEQFF
>TRBV19|TRBJ2-5
CASSIGGHSQETQYF
>TRBV5-1|TRBJ1-2
CASSFGQGQGYTF
>TRBV4-2|TRBJ1-4
CASSQDPDRGREKLFF
>TRBV19|TRBJ2-2
CASSISSGGTGELFF
>TRBV6-1|TRBJ2-7
CASILGTSGANEQYF
>TRBV6-1|TRBJ2-1
CASSEYIDNEQFF
>TRBV10-3|TRBJ2-3
CAISELAEGGDTQYF
>TRBV30|TRBJ1-4
CAWSISREKLFF
>TRBV19|TRBJ2-1
CASSGGTSGVVYNEQFF
>TRBV4-1|TRBJ2-1
CASSQDTGLAPSEQFF
>TRBV27|TRBJ1-5
CASRRTGNSNQPQHF
>TRBV30|TRBJ1-4
CAWSRSLGSEKLFF
>TRBV7-8|TRBJ2-4
CASSPTEMAKNIQYF
>TRBV30|TRBJ1-2
CACSMAVYGYTF
>TRBV7-3|TRBJ2-3
CASSSRQGLADTQYF
>TRBV28|TRBJ2-5
CASSFRDRRLRETQYF
>TRBV10-3|TRBJ2-5
CAISSWRGPETQYF
>TRBV5-4|TRBJ2-5
CASSLEAAAQETQYF
>TRBV18|TRBJ2-3
CASSPDSATDTQYF
>TRBV7-6|TRBJ1-4
CASSLAIGEKLFF
>TRBV28|TRBJ1-2
CANSRAGGLNYGYTF
>TRBV5-1|TRBJ1-2
CASSSRPGESYGYTF
>TRBV18|TRBJ1-2
CASSPNDRGGGYTF
>TRBV5-1|TRBJ1-3
CASSPKSGGSGNTIYF
>TRBV6-5|TRBJ1-4
CASSSRQGNEKLFF
>TRBV19|TRBJ2-7
CASSSRDSSYEQYF
>TRBV27|TRBJ1-1
CASSLDRMNTEAFF
>TRBV5-1|TRBJ1-1
CASSLLQGPNTEAFF
>TRBV5-1|TRBJ1-1
CASREDIGGATEAFF
>TRBV5-1|TRBJ2-5
CASSLLAGGSETQYF
>TRBV6-6|TRBJ2-7
CASAVAGGYEQYF
>TRBV30|TRBJ1-6
CAWSEGRPRDSPLHF
>TRBV20-1|TRBJ1-4
CSASREKLFF
>TRBV6-1|TRBJ1-2
CASSEAGGAGYTF
>TRBV11-1|TRBJ2-5
CASSTGTTYQETQYF
>TRBV18|TRBJ2-2
CASSPGLAGASNTGELFF
>TRBV28|TRBJ2-7
CASGSELYRSGGPPEQYF
>TRBV5-1|TRBJ2-1
CASSLRSSLSYNEQFF
>TRBV6-4|TRBJ2-3
CASSHSGRIQDTQYF